This T cell receptor beta chain was observed in a study of cytomegalovirus exposure and HLA in healthy donors. About the study: Later analysis reported that the approximately 120 validation repertoires shared the platform of the roughly 680 first-cohort repertoires. Regarding the study as a whole: The study listed roughly 150 cytomegalovirus-associated TCR beta chains.

About this clone: The antigen remains undetermined.

The method was immunoSEQ multiplex PCR; TCRdb's version includes in-frame clones alone and lacks a portion of them. Here the sample spans hundreds of thousands of clones, about nine tenths being singletons. It was the roughly 110-subject validation cohort, separate from the approximately 700-subject first cohort, to which the donors belonged. CDR1 and CDR2 from the germline V gene are SQVTM and ANQGSEA. V lost 5 bases, J lost 6 bases, and 8 bases lay in between. The CDR3 sequence is 10 residues long. This clonotype was sampled from a woman aged 18 to 35 in good health and CMV-seronegative. The chain joins TRBV29-1 to TRBJ2-7, with TRBD2 as a possible D gene (5 bases). The sequenced sample was PBMCs. The CDR3 loop reads CSVSGSEQYF. The CDR3 DNA sequence: TGCAGCGTTAGTGGGAGCGAGCAGTACTTC.